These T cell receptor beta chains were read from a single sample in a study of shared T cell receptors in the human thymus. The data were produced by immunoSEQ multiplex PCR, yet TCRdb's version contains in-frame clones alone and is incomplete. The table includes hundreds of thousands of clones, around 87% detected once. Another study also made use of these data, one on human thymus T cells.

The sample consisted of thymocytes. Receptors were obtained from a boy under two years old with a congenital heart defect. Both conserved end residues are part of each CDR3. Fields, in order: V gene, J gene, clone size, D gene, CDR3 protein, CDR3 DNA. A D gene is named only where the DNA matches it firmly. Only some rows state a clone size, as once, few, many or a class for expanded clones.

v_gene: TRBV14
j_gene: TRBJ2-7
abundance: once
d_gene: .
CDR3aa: CASSLYLSYEQYF
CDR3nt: TGTGCCAGCAGCCTATATCTATCCTACGAGCAGTACTTC

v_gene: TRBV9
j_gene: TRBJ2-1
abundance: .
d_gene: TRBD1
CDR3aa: CASRGSSGQGHNEQFF
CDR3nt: TGTGCCAGCAGGGGTTCGTCGGGACAGGGACACAATGAGCAGTTCTTC

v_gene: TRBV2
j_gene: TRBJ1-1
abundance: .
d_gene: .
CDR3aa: CASKQPRRGSGTEAFF
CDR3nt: TGTGCCAGCAAGCAACCTAGGAGAGGCTCGGGCACTGAAGCTTTCTTT

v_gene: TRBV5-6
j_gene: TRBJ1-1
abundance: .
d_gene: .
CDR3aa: CASSLGPFSTEAFF
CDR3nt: TGTGCCAGCAGCTTGGGTCCCTTTAGCACTGAAGCTTTCTTT

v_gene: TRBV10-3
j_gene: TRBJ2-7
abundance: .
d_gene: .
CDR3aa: CAISDLDSYEQYF
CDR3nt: TGTGCCATCAGTGACCTAGACTCCTACGAGCAGTACTTC

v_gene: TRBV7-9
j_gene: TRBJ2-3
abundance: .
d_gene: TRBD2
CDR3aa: CASSLSAGKLTDTQYF
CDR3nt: TGTGCCAGCAGCCTTTCAGCGGGGAAACTCACAGATACGCAGTATTTT

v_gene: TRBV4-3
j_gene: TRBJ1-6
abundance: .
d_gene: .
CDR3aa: CASSQDTLKTVGSGSPLHF
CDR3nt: TGCGCCAGCAGCCAAGACACCCTCAAGACAGTTGGTAGTGGTTCACCCCTCCACTTT

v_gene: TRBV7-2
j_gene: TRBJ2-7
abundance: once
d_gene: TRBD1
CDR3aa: CASSLGGQGTYEQYF
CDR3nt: TGTGCCAGCAGCTTAGGAGGACAGGGAACCTACGAGCAGTACTTC

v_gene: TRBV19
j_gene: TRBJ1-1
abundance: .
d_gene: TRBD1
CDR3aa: CASSGEDRGWTEAFF
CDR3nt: TGTGCCAGTAGTGGTGAGGACAGGGGGTGGACTGAAGCTTTCTTT

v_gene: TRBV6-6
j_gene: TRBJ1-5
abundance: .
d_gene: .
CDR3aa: CASSYWRGQNQPQHF
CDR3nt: TGTGCCAGCAGTTACTGGAGGGGCCAGAATCAGCCCCAGCATTTT

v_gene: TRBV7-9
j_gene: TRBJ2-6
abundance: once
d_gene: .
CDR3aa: CASSLGYLTGSGANVLTF
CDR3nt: TGTGCCAGCAGCCTCGGATACCTAACAGGTTCTGGGGCCAACGTCCTGACTTTC

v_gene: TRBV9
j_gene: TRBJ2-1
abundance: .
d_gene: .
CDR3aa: CASSVAAQRLASNNEQFF
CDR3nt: TGTGCCAGCAGCGTAGCAGCTCAAAGGCTAGCATCCAACAATGAGCAGTTCTTC

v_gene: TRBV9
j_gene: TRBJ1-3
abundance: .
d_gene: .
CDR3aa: CASSARDRLGVGTIYF
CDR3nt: TGTGCCAGCAGCGCTCGTGACAGGTTGGGGGTTGGCACCATATATTTT

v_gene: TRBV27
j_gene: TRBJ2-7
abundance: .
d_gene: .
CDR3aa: CASSLSRPKRVGYEQYF
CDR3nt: TGTGCCAGCAGTTTATCCCGACCGAAGCGGGTTGGCTACGAGCAGTACTTC

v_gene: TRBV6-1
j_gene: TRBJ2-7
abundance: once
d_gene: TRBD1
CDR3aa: CASSDSSGGTGPSVNEQYF
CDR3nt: TGTGCCAGCAGTGACAGCTCGGGTGGGACAGGGCCTTCGGTGAACGAGCAGTACTTC

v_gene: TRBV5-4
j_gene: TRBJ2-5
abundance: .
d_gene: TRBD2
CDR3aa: CASSFRGQGGEETQYF
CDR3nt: TGTGCCAGCAGCTTTCGCGGGCAGGGAGGGGAAGAGACCCAGTACTTC

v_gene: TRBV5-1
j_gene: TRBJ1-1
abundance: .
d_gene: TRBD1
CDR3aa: CASRPLGQGRTEAFF
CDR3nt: TGCGCCAGCAGGCCTCTCGGACAGGGTCGCACTGAAGCTTTCTTT

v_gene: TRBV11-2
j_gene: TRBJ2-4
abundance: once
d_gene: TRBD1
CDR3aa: CASSSDRTGGGNIQYF
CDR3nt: TGTGCCAGCAGCTCGGACAGGACAGGGGGCGGGAACATTCAGTACTTC

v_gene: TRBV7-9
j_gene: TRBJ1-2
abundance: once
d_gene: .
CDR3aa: CASSLASDSLTMSYGYTF
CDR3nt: TGTGCCAGCAGCTTAGCTTCGGACAGCCTAACTATGAGTTATGGCTACACCTTC

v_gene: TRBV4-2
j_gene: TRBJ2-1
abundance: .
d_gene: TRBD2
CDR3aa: CASSQVSGNYNEQFF
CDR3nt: TGTGCCAGCAGCCAAGTTAGCGGGAACTACAATGAGCAGTTCTTC